The rows below give T cell receptor beta chains drawn from one sample of a study of T cell responses to AZD1222 COVID-19 vaccine. TCRdb's table, derived via immunoSEQ multiplex PCR, lists solely in-frame clones and lacks some. The sample lists more than 95,000 clones, over 90% occurring once. This sample comprised peripheral blood, obtained on day 0 of AZD1222 vaccination. These receptors were taken from an adult in good health. Both conserved end residues are part of each CDR3. Each record gives: J gene, clone size, D gene, V gene, CDR3 protein, CDR3 DNA. A D gene is named only where the DNA matches it firmly. Size values are once, few and many counts, or a class for expanded clones, and some rows have none.

j_call: TRBJ1-6; clone_size: -; d_call: -; v_call: TRBV2; cdr3_aa: CASSFTSVESPLHF; cdr3_nt: TGTGCCAGCAGTTTCACGTCGGTTGAATCACCCCTCCACTTT
j_call: TRBJ2-7; clone_size: -; d_call: TRBD2; v_call: TRBV7-2; cdr3_aa: CASRLAGVFEQYF; cdr3_nt: TGTGCCAGCAGGCTAGCGGGAGTGTTCGAGCAGTACTTC
j_call: TRBJ2-1; clone_size: -; d_call: TRBD2; v_call: TRBV24-1; cdr3_aa: CATSEAGGGPYNEQFF; cdr3_nt: TGTGCCACCAGCGAAGCGGGAGGGGGACCTTACAATGAGCAGTTCTTC
j_call: TRBJ2-3; clone_size: -; d_call: -; v_call: TRBV5-4; cdr3_aa: CASTPRLKSTDTQYF; cdr3_nt: TGTGCCAGCACCCCCAGATTGAAGAGCACAGATACGCAGTATTTT
j_call: TRBJ2-6; clone_size: -; d_call: -; v_call: TRBV7-2; cdr3_aa: CASSLESASGANVLTF; cdr3_nt: TGTGCCAGCAGCTTAGAATCAGCGTCTGGGGCCAACGTCCTGACTTTC
j_call: TRBJ1-5; clone_size: -; d_call: -; v_call: TRBV5-1; cdr3_aa: CASSLYNGQPQHF; cdr3_nt: TGCGCCAGCAGCTTGTATAATGGCCAGCCCCAGCATTTT
j_call: TRBJ1-6; clone_size: -; d_call: TRBD1; v_call: TRBV7-9; cdr3_aa: CASSLEIGTGTSPLHF; cdr3_nt: TGTGCCAGCAGCTTAGAGATCGGGACAGGAACTTCACCCCTCCACTTT
j_call: TRBJ1-5; clone_size: -; d_call: -; v_call: TRBV12-5; cdr3_aa: CASGLGLNQPQHF; cdr3_nt: TGTGCTAGTGGTTTGGGTCTAAATCAGCCCCAGCATTTT
j_call: TRBJ2-5; clone_size: -; d_call: -; v_call: TRBV4-1; cdr3_aa: CASSQDPGSAETQYF; cdr3_nt: TGCGCCAGCAGCCAAGATCCCGGGAGCGCGGAGACCCAGTACTTC
j_call: TRBJ2-1; clone_size: -; d_call: -; v_call: TRBV27; cdr3_aa: CASSFMGAGNEQFF; cdr3_nt: TGTGCCAGCAGTTTTATGGGGGCAGGCAATGAGCAGTTCTTC
j_call: TRBJ2-1; clone_size: once; d_call: -; v_call: TRBV6-2/TRBV6-3; cdr3_aa: CASSSLPPAYNEQFF; cdr3_nt: TGTGCCAGCAGTTCCTTGCCGCCAGCCTACAATGAGCAGTTCTTC
j_call: TRBJ2-1; clone_size: once; d_call: -; v_call: TRBV4-2; cdr3_aa: CASSLDWTSPTYNEQFF; cdr3_nt: TGTGCCAGCAGCCTGGACTGGACCTCCCCGACATACAATGAGCAGTTCTTC
j_call: TRBJ1-3; clone_size: -; d_call: -; v_call: TRBV5-1; cdr3_aa: CASSLTPLSGNTIYF; cdr3_nt: TGCGCCAGCAGCCTGACACCGCTCTCTGGAAACACCATATATTTT
j_call: TRBJ1-5; clone_size: -; d_call: -; v_call: TRBV9; cdr3_aa: CASRAGISNQPQHF; cdr3_nt: TGTGCCAGCAGGGCCGGGATTAGCAATCAGCCCCAGCATTTT
j_call: TRBJ1-1; clone_size: once; d_call: TRBD1; v_call: TRBV20-1; cdr3_aa: CSAGGQGEAFF; cdr3_nt: TGCAGTGCTGGGGGACAGGGTGAAGCTTTCTTT
j_call: TRBJ2-7; clone_size: once; d_call: TRBD1; v_call: TRBV6-5; cdr3_aa: CASSYPRGQGHYEQYF; cdr3_nt: TGTGCCAGCAGTTACCCTAGGGGACAGGGTCACTACGAGCAGTACTTC
j_call: TRBJ1-1; clone_size: -; d_call: TRBD1; v_call: TRBV3-1/TRBV3-2; cdr3_aa: CASSPTGGGTEAFF; cdr3_nt: TGTGCCAGCAGTCCGACAGGGGGCGGCACTGAAGCTTTCTTT
j_call: TRBJ1-1; clone_size: -; d_call: -; v_call: TRBV21-1; cdr3_aa: CASSNVTGGAFF; cdr3_nt: TGTGCCAGCAGCAACGTGACAGGGGGAGCTTTCTTT
j_call: TRBJ2-1; clone_size: -; d_call: -; v_call: TRBV5-1; cdr3_aa: CASSLGLDPVYNEQFF; cdr3_nt: TGCGCCAGCAGCTTGGGTTTGGACCCCGTATACAATGAGCAGTTCTTC
j_call: TRBJ1-6; clone_size: -; d_call: -; v_call: TRBV19; cdr3_aa: CASSIEGVSSYNSPLHF; cdr3_nt: TGTGCCAGTAGTATCGAAGGGGTGAGCTCCTATAATTCACCCCTCCACTTT
j_call: TRBJ1-4; clone_size: -; d_call: -; v_call: TRBV29-1; cdr3_aa: CSVRVQINEKLFF; cdr3_nt: TGCAGCGTTAGGGTACAGATAAATGAAAAACTGTTTTTT
j_call: TRBJ2-2; clone_size: -; d_call: -; v_call: TRBV3-1/TRBV3-2; cdr3_aa: CASSPYTRPGELFF; cdr3_nt: TGTGCCAGCAGCCCCTACACCCGACCCGGGGAGCTGTTTTTT
j_call: TRBJ2-2; clone_size: -; d_call: -; v_call: TRBV18; cdr3_aa: CASSPLPGGTGELFF; cdr3_nt: TGTGCCAGCTCACCCTTACCTGGGGGCACCGGGGAGCTGTTTTTT
j_call: TRBJ2-2; clone_size: -; d_call: -; v_call: TRBV5-1; cdr3_aa: CASSLALVVAGELFF; cdr3_nt: TGCGCCAGCAGCTTGGCCTTGGTTGTGGCCGGGGAGCTGTTTTTT
j_call: TRBJ1-4; clone_size: -; d_call: -; v_call: TRBV3-1/TRBV3-2; cdr3_aa: CASSRVRGNEKLFF; cdr3_nt: TGTGCCAGCAGCCGAGTCAGGGGTAATGAAAAACTGTTTTTT
j_call: TRBJ2-5; clone_size: -; d_call: TRBD2; v_call: TRBV3-1/TRBV3-2; cdr3_aa: CASTRAGDHEETQYF; cdr3_nt: TGTGCCAGCACCCGAGCGGGAGACCACGAAGAGACCCAGTACTTC
j_call: TRBJ2-1; clone_size: -; d_call: TRBD2; v_call: TRBV11-2; cdr3_aa: CASSQTSGKQFF; cdr3_nt: TGTGCCAGCAGCCAGACTAGCGGGAAGCAGTTCTTC
j_call: TRBJ2-1; clone_size: -; d_call: TRBD2; v_call: TRBV7-6; cdr3_aa: CASSSGLAGYNEQFF; cdr3_nt: TGTGCCAGCAGCTCGGGACTAGCGGGGTACAATGAGCAGTTCTTC
j_call: TRBJ1-3; clone_size: -; d_call: TRBD1; v_call: TRBV2; cdr3_aa: CASTFLGQGLNSGNTIYF; cdr3_nt: TGTGCCAGCACTTTCCTCGGACAGGGCCTTAACTCTGGAAACACCATATATTTT
j_call: TRBJ1-2; clone_size: -; d_call: -; v_call: TRBV15; cdr3_aa: CATSRNQGSYGYTF; cdr3_nt: TGTGCCACCAGCAGAAACCAAGGGAGCTATGGCTACACCTTC
j_call: TRBJ2-7; clone_size: -; d_call: -; v_call: TRBV7-8; cdr3_aa: CASSLDRHSYEQYF; cdr3_nt: TGTGCCAGCAGCTTAGACCGACATTCCTACGAGCAGTACTTC
j_call: TRBJ2-5; clone_size: -; d_call: TRBD2; v_call: TRBV2; cdr3_aa: CASSEAYLAGYKETQYF; cdr3_nt: TGTGCCAGCAGTGAGGCCTATCTAGCGGGGTATAAAGAGACCCAGTACTTC
j_call: TRBJ1-2; clone_size: once; d_call: -; v_call: TRBV6-6; cdr3_aa: CASSYPGDYGYTF; cdr3_nt: TGTGCCAGCAGTTACCCGGGCGACTATGGCTACACCTTC
j_call: TRBJ2-1; clone_size: -; d_call: -; v_call: TRBV11-3; cdr3_aa: CASARTADRRFF; cdr3_nt: TGTGCCAGCGCTCGCACGGCGGATAGAAGGTTCTTC
j_call: TRBJ1-2; clone_size: -; d_call: -; v_call: TRBV15; cdr3_aa: CATSRGFPRANYGYTF; cdr3_nt: TGTGCCACCAGCAGGGGCTTCCCGAGGGCTAACTATGGCTACACCTTC
j_call: TRBJ2-3; clone_size: -; d_call: -; v_call: TRBV2; cdr3_aa: CASSEFRGGVDTQYF; cdr3_nt: TGTGCCAGCAGTGAATTCAGGGGAGGTGTAGATACGCAGTATTTT
j_call: TRBJ1-6; clone_size: -; d_call: TRBD1; v_call: TRBV28; cdr3_aa: CASRTLHRGNNSPLHF; cdr3_nt: TGTGCCAGCAGAACCCTCCACAGGGGTAATAATTCACCCCTCCACTTT
j_call: TRBJ1-3; clone_size: few; d_call: -; v_call: TRBV7-3; cdr3_aa: CASSLGPNVGNTIYF; cdr3_nt: TGTGCCAGCAGCTTAGGGCCGAATGTCGGAAACACCATATATTTT